This T cell receptor (beta chain) comes out of a study of Ad26.COV2.S vaccination and SARS-CoV-2 variants. Generated by immunoSEQ multiplex PCR, the TCRdb table keeps only in-frame clones and is missing some. The table shows roughly 700,000 clones, with around 92% occurring only once. Treatment of the sample: some 20 received Ad26.COV2.S at low or high dose, single or two shots; about 5 received placebo; per-sample allocation not given. The samples date from day 63 after the first vaccine or placebo injection. This person who donated was an adult of 18-55 years in Boston. Germline assignment: CDR1 LGHNA and CDR2 YSLEER. The CDR3 runs 17 residues. The germline V and J ends were trimmed by 0 bases and 0 bases, with 11 bases remaining between them.

The sample here was peripheral blood, taken in a trial of Ad26.COV2.S vaccine versus placebo. This TCR derives from a person aged 18-60 years who received the Ad26.COV2.S COVID-19 vaccine or a placebo. The chain carries TRBV4-3 and TRBJ2-2, with D unresolved. Here the CDR3 DNA reads TGCGCCAGCAGCCAAGATGTTCGAGCAGCGAACACCGGGGAGCTGTTTTTT. Residues: CASSQDVRAANTGELFF.